A selection of T cell receptor beta chains follows, all from one sample in a study of blood T cell repertoires in COVID-19. TCRdb keeps only in-frame clones here, not all; method: immunoSEQ multiplex PCR. The table lists some 200,000 clones, approximately 78% of them singletons. Material: peripheral blood. Every receptor here comes from a woman aged 80 or over with acute or convalescent COVID-19. Both conserved end residues are trimmed from each CDR3. The order of the fields is V gene, clone size, J gene, CDR3 protein. The listing skips clone size in some rows; elsewhere it reads once, few, many or a size class.

TRBV5-1	few	TRBJ2-1	ASSLERSISEQF
TRBV27	.	TRBJ2-1	ASSADSVGYNEQF
TRBV18	.	TRBJ2-7	ASSPGAAQGGEQY
TRBV29-1	.	TRBJ2-3	SAGISTDTQY
TRBV29-1	.	TRBJ2-1	SVMGTRGNEQF
TRBV5-4	.	TRBJ1-2	ASSLDRDPIDGYT
TRBV7-9	.	TRBJ2-7	ASSPTTYEQY
TRBV7-9	.	TRBJ1-5	ASSLEDLPQH
TRBV27	.	TRBJ2-1	ASSSSGTGGYNEQF
TRBV3-1/TRBV3-2	.	TRBJ2-3	ASSQGPGGRGTDTQY
TRBV11-3	.	TRBJ2-3	ASSLREDTQY
TRBV3-1/TRBV3-2	once	TRBJ1-1	ASSQTGDTEAF
TRBV6-4	.	TRBJ1-3	ASSDSAGPGNTIY
TRBV7-6	.	TRBJ2-3	ASSWNRGTDTQY
TRBV3-1/TRBV3-2	.	TRBJ2-1	ASSPERNEQF
TRBV7-9	.	TRBJ2-1	ASSLLGGDYNEQF
TRBV5-4	.	TRBJ2-5	ASSSTGAETQY
TRBV10-3	.	TRBJ2-1	AISRPGLEGYEQF
TRBV7-9	.	TRBJ1-4	ASSLGESNEKLF
TRBV4-1	.	TRBJ1-2	ASSQDRSNYGYT
TRBV10-3	once	TRBJ2-7	AISHGSYEQY
TRBV28	.	TRBJ1-5	ASSLRQISNQPQH
TRBV3-1/TRBV3-2	.	TRBJ1-1	ASSDHGDSGGAF
TRBV7-9	.	TRBJ2-7	ASSLEGLANEQY
TRBV5-5	.	TRBJ2-3	ASSLVLAGTRDTQY
TRBV19	many	TRBJ1-5	ASSINDGGPTANQPQH
TRBV9	.	TRBJ1-5	ASSARQGVPSNQPQH
TRBV28	.	TRBJ1-2	ASSLFARAYGYT
TRBV29-1	once	TRBJ1-5	SVTQASNQPQH
TRBV4-3	.	TRBJ1-2	ASSQEVGQTYYT
TRBV7-8	.	TRBJ2-3	ASSRLAGGVAGPDTQY
TRBV6-2/TRBV6-3	.	TRBJ2-5	ASSYPRRGGEETQY
TRBV19	few	TRBJ2-7	ASSRGYEQY